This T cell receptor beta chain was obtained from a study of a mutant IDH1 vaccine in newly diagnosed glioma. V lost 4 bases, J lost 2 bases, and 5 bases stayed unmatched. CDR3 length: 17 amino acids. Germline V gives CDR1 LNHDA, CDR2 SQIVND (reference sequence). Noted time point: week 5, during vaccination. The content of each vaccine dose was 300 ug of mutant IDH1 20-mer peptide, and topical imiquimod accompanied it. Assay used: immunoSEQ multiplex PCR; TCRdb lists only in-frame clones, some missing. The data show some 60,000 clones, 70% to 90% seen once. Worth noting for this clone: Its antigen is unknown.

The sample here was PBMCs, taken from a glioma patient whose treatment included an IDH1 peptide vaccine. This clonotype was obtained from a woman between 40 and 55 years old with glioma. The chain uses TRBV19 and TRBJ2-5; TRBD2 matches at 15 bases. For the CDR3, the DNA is TGTGCCAGTAGTACTGGACTAGCGGGGGGGCAGCAAGAGACCCAGTACTTC. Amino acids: CASSTGLAGGQQETQYF.